This TCR beta chain was sequenced for a study of cytomegalovirus exposure and HLA in healthy donors. This CDR3 spans 17 amino acids. CDR1 is SEHNR and CDR2 is FQNEAQ in the germline V gene (reference sequence). The junction had 14 bases not matched to a gene; V was cut back by 5 bases and J by 5 bases. About this clone: Its antigen is as yet unknown.

Study-wide points: When analyzed later, a missense DCLRE1C variant was found to be linked to TCR beta V- and J-gene trimming. A later analysis showed HLA-associated TCR beta chains outstripping equally common others in clonal expansion.

It was with 60 Vbeta and 13 Jbeta primers that the PCR ran. Profiled with immunoSEQ multiplex PCR; TCRdb holds only in-frame clones, not every one. This sample has roughly 200,000 clones, with around 80% found just once. This chain uses TRBV7-9 with TRBJ1-3; 8 bases line up with TRBD1. The sequencing sample was made of PBMCs. The clonotype was recovered from a woman aged 40-49 years in good health and CMV-seronegative. The CDR3 DNA reads TGTGCCAGCAGCCGAGGCGGGACAGGTATCGGACGAAACACCATATATTTT. The encoded protein is CASSRGGTGIGRNTIYF. Looking up the rest from reference TRBV7-9 and TRBJ1-3 gives the full variable domain: DTGVSQNPRHKITKRGQNVTFRCDPISEHNRLYWYRQTLGQGPEFLTYFQNEAQLEKSRLLSDRFSAERPKGSFSTLEIQRTEQGDSAMYLCASSRGGTGIGRNTIYFGEGSWLTVV.